Reported below is one T cell receptor beta chain. This sample was taken from a study of blood T cell repertoires in COVID-19. On the study more broadly: Samples came from the United States, Italy and Spain, spanning acute and convalescent COVID-19.

Original processing methods: The authors estimated nucleated cell counts from reference gene primer amplification. Measured with immunoSEQ multiplex PCR; TCRdb has only the in-frame clones, and not every one. D and trimming were read from the DNA, whereas the V and J calls and clone size are those reported in that table. The profile covers about 84,000 clones, with about four fifths appearing a single time and about 14% taken by the ten largest. This CDR3 is built from 15 residues. Between the trimmed V and J ends, which lost 1 base and 6 bases, there was a span of 13 bases. Germline loops: CDR1 SGHTA, CDR2 FQGNSA.

This clonotype originated in a woman at least 80 years old with acute or convalescent COVID-19. The V gene is TRBV7-2, the J gene TRBJ1-5, with a weak D call TRBD1 (6 bases). The sequencing sample was made of peripheral blood. DNA for the CDR3: TGTGCCAGCAGCTTAGATATTGACAGGTTTCAGCCCCAGCATTTT. As protein: CASSLDIDRFQPQHF.